This T cell receptor beta chain was recovered during a study of shared clonotypes between healthy human individuals. Overall study: Used for every donor were three CD4 naive, three CD4 memory, two CD8 naive and one CD8 memory plate.

Study results and limitations: Collection of samples was limited to blood; tissue repertoires likely differ. Rarefaction showed sorted-subset sequencing was incomplete despite large depth.

How the authors handled the data: Without quality scores, immunoSEQ junctional reads could not be filtered like full-length reads. Repertoires were generated with immunoSEQ multiplex PCR, while TCRdb's copy carries only in-frame clones and drops some. V, J and clone size reflect that table, while D and trimming were determined from the DNA. The sample includes around 1.1 million clones, 70% to 85% of them seen just once. J was trimmed by 5 bases and V by 3 bases; bases with no gene match: 7. Germline V CDR1 and CDR2: SGHTA, FQGNSA. The length of the CDR3 is 15 residues. With regard to this clone: The antigen remains undetermined.

Sequenced sample: memory CD4+ T cells from PBMCs. Subset denoted: CD45RA-negative fraction. The clonotype was recovered from a man between 18 and 35 years old in good health. Some clones in this sample may be carry-over from other donors' samples. The V gene is TRBV7-2, the J gene TRBJ2-3, with 8 bases fitting TRBD2. The CDR3 is CASSFRAGEIDTQYF. CDR3 in DNA: TGTGCCAGCAGCTTCCGAGCGGGAGAGATAGATACGCAGTATTTT.